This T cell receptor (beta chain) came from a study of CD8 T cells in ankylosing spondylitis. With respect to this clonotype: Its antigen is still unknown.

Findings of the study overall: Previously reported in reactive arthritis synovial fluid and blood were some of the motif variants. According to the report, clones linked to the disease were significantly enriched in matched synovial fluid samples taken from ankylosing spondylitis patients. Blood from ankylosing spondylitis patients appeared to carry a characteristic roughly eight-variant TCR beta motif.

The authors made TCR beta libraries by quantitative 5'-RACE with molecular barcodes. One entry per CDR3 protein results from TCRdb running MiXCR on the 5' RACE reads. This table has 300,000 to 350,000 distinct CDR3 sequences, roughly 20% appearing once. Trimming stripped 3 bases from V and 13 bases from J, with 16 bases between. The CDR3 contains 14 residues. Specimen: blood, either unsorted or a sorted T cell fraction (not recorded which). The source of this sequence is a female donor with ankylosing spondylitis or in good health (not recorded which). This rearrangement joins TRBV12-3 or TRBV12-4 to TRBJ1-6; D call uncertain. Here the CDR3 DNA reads TGTGCCAGCAGTTTCCAAGGAGTACCCTGGCCCCTCCACTTT. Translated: CASSFQGVPWPLHF.